A single sample gave rise to the 26 T cell receptor beta chains below, sequenced in a study of control samples from healthy donors and cancer patients. The assay was immunoSEQ multiplex PCR, and TCRdb's table has in-frame clones only and misses some. This sample has over 200,000 clones, with around 80% found just once. Sequenced material: PBMCs. These receptors were taken from a woman aged 60-75 years with lung cancer.

The chain joins TRBV30 to TRBJ2-7, with D perhaps TRBD1 or TRBD2 (5 bases each). This CDR3 is built from 12 residues. The V gene's germline CDR1 is GTSNPN and CDR2 SVGIG (reference sequence). V gave up 0 bases and J gave up 10 bases, with 13 bases separating them. CDR3 region: CAWSVPGTSQYF. The CDR3 DNA is TGTGCCTGGAGTGTACCCGGGACCAGCCAGTACTTC.

This rearrangement joins TRBV19 to TRBJ1-5; possible D gene TRBD1, 5 bases. The CDR3 has 16 residues. V lost 4 bases to trimming and J lost 3 bases, with 16 bases between them. CDR1 and CDR2 (germline): LNHDA, SQIVND (reference sequence). The CDR3 reads CASSTIDSSINQPQHF. CDR3 DNA sequence: TGTGCCAGTAGTACCATCGACAGCTCGATCAATCAGCCCCAGCATTTT.

V is TRBV29-1 and J is TRBJ1-2; no reliable D call. This CDR3 spans 13 amino acids. Germline values: CDR1 SQVTM, CDR2 ANQGSEA. The V end was cut by 6 bases, the J end by 8 bases, with 19 bases between. This chain's CDR3 is CSVQRESPGGYTF. The CDR3 bases are TGCAGCGTCCAGCGCGAAAGTCCAGGCGGCTACACCTTC.

The CDR3 spells CASSFRISGANVLTF. The CDR3 DNA follows: TGCGCCAGCAGCTTCCGGATCTCTGGGGCCAACGTCCTGACTTTC. The chain combines TRBV5-1 with TRBJ2-6; D unresolved. V dropped 2 bases and J dropped 0 bases, with 6 bases sitting between them. The CDR3 is 15 amino acids. The germline CDR1 and CDR2 sequences are SGHRS and YFSETQ.

There are a few counts of this clone. The chain links TRBV9 to TRBJ2-2, with unresolved D. Germline loops: CDR1 SGDLS, CDR2 YYNGEE. Trimming cost V 0 bases and J 4 bases, with 13 bases left between them. This CDR3 has 16 amino acids. The CDR3 bases are TGTGCCAGCAGCGTAGAACTGAGTTCTACCACCGGGGAGCTGTTTTTT. Its protein product is CASSVELSSTTGELFF.

This clone is a singleton in its sample. The rearrangement links TRBV2 to TRBJ2-2, with 9 bases that match TRBD1. CDR3 length: 14 amino acids. Germline CDR1 SNHLY, CDR2 FYNNEI. J was trimmed by 5 bases and V by 5 bases; bases with no gene match: 3. The DNA for the CDR3 is TGTGCCAGCAGTTCCGGGACAGGGACCGGGGAGCTGTTTTTT. Translation gives CASSSGTGTGELFF.

The chain uses TRBV5-5 and TRBJ2-5; D is possibly TRBD2 (6 bases). V shed 7 bases and J shed 5 bases, with 15 bases lying between them. Germline assignment: CDR1 SGHKS and CDR2 YYEKEE (reference sequence). This CDR3 has 13 amino acids. CDR3: CASRGGNSETQYF. The DNA for the CDR3 is TGTGCCAGCCGGGGCGGGAATTCGGAGACCCAGTACTTC.

This clone has a handful of counts. A much larger clone sits a single nucleotide away, making a read error possible. The V call is TRBV5-6, the J call TRBJ1-1; no definite D call. V gave up 0 bases and J gave up 1 base, with 4 bases separating them. The germline CDR1 and CDR2 sequences are SGHDT and YYEEEE. The CDR3 consists of 13 residues. The CDR3: CASSLEANTEAFF. CDR3 nucleotide sequence: TGTGCCAGCAGCTTGGAGGCGAACACTGAAGCTTTCTTT.

This clone was seen just once. V usage is TRBV5-1 and J usage is TRBJ2-5, with 9 positions matching TRBD2. This CDR3 comprises 15 residues. Germline values: CDR1 SGHRS, CDR2 YFSETQ. Trimming cost V 0 bases and J 5 bases; bases outside gene matches: 5. The CDR3 spells CASSLAAGGPETQYF. In DNA form, the CDR3 reads TGCGCCAGCAGCTTGGCGGCGGGGGGGCCGGAGACCCAGTACTTC.

This chain connects TRBV3-1 (or the pseudogene TRBV3-2) to TRBJ2-4; D is unclear. The CDR3 runs to 14 residues. Trimming removed 0 bases at V and 5 bases at J, with 8 bases between. Germline V gene sequence: CDR1 LGHDT, CDR2 YNNKEL (reference sequence). CDR3 amino acids: CASSQDGAQNIQYF. Written as DNA, the CDR3 is TGTGCCAGCAGCCAAGATGGTGCCCAAAACATTCAGTACTTC.

The chain has TRBV2 and TRBJ1-2, with 8 bases aligning to TRBD1. J gave up 4 bases and V 5 bases, and 9 bases lay outside the gene matches. CDR3 length: 15 amino acids. The germline CDR1 and CDR2 sequences are SNHLY and FYNNEI. This chain's CDR3 is CASSPIGQGGYGYTF. The DNA for the CDR3 is TGTGCCAGCAGTCCCATCGGACAGGGAGGCTATGGCTACACCTTC.

V usage is TRBV11-2 and J usage is TRBJ1-4; no firm D call. The V end was cut by 5 bases, the J end by 7 bases, with 20 bases between. Germline V gene lookup returns CDR1 SGHAT and CDR2 FQNNGV. CDR3 length: 16 residues. CDR3 protein: CASSPESGLWSEKLFF. The CDR3 DNA reads TGTGCCAGCAGCCCTGAGTCCGGGCTGTGGAGTGAAAAACTGTTTTTT.

The chain links TRBV18 to TRBJ2-5; TRBD2 agrees at 8 bases. The V gene end was trimmed by 5 bases and the J gene end by 5 bases; junction bases not matched to a gene: 10. The germline V gene has CDR1 KGHSH and CDR2 LQKENI. The CDR3 is made up of 15 amino acids. CDR3 coding DNA: TGTGCCAGCTCAACCGGGACTAGAGGCGGGGAGACCCAGTACTTC. This translates into CASSTGTRGGETQYF.

The V and J genes are TRBV25-1 and TRBJ1-1; D gene unclear. V dropped 6 bases and J dropped 0 bases, with 5 bases sitting between them. Per germline, CDR1 MGHDK and CDR2 SYGVNS. This CDR3 contains 12 residues. The CDR3 sequence: CASRSLNTEAFF. The CDR3 nucleotides read TGTGCCAGCAGATCATTGAACACTGAAGCTTTCTTT.

The chain carries TRBV7-8 and TRBJ2-5, with D unclear. CDR3 length: 15 residues. Trimming shortened V by 1 base and J by 5 bases, and 14 bases separated the two germline ends. Per germline, CDR1 SGHVS and CDR2 FQNEAQ. CDR3 coding DNA: TGTGCCAGCAGCTTAGAGGCTTTAACGAGGGAGACCCAGTACTTC. Its protein is CASSLEALTRETQYF.

The table lists this clone with a count of one. V is TRBV5-1 and J is TRBJ2-5; D might be TRBD1 or TRBD2, each matching 7 bases. CDR1 is SGHRS and CDR2 is YFSETQ in the germline V gene. This CDR3 has 15 amino acids. Trimming removed 4 bases at V and 5 bases at J, with 18 bases between. The CDR3 coding sequence is TGCGCCAGCAGCCGACAGGGAGGGGAGGAGGAGACCCAGTACTTC. Translation gives CASSRQGGEEETQYF. Filled out from reference TRBV5-1 and TRBJ2-5, the complete variable domain reads KAGVTQTPRYLIKTRGQQVTLSCSPISGHRSVSWYQQTPGQGLQFLFEYFSETQRNKGNFPGRFSGRQFSNSRSEMNVSTLELGDSALYLCASSRQGGEEETQYFGPGTRLLVL.

The chain is built from TRBV10-3 and TRBJ1-6; 12 bases match TRBD1. The trim removed 6 bases at V and 2 bases at J, leaving 2 bases unmatched. The CDR3 extends over 16 amino acids. The V gene's germline CDR1 is ENHRY and CDR2 SYGVKD. The CDR3 DNA reads as TGTGCCATCAGGGGACAGGGGGCCACCTATAATTCACCCCTCCACTTT. This codes for CAIRGQGATYNSPLHF.

The chain joins TRBV5-6 to TRBJ1-2, with D perhaps matching TRBD1 (6 bases). From germline, CDR1 is SGHDT and CDR2 YYEEEE. Trimming took 0 bases from V and 3 from J, leaving 15 bases between them. The CDR3 extends over 16 amino acids. CDR3 sequence: CASSLERGGFDYGYTF. The CDR3 coding sequence is TGTGCCAGCAGCTTGGAGAGGGGGGGTTTCGACTATGGCTACACCTTC.

The chain recombines TRBV5-1 with TRBJ1-1; a possible D gene is TRBD1 (5 bases). CDR1 is SGHRS and CDR2 is YFSETQ in the germline V gene. The CDR3 has 12 residues. V dropped 0 bases and J dropped 8 bases, with 8 bases sitting between them. The CDR3 reads CASSLVRGEAFF. The CDR3 DNA reads as TGCGCCAGCAGCTTGGTTAGGGGAGAAGCTTTCTTT.

The chain carries TRBV19 and TRBJ1-2, with D perhaps TRBD1 (5 bases). The CDR3 totals 13 residues. The V gene lost 6 bases and the J gene lost 8 bases, with 16 bases spanning the gap. CDR1 LNHDA and CDR2 SQIVND come from the germline V gene (reference sequence). The CDR3 DNA follows: TGTGCCAGTAGAGAGACAGCCACGGAAGGCTACACCTTC. Translation gives CASRETATEGYTF.

The chain employs TRBV6-5 and TRBJ1-1; D is perhaps TRBD1 (6 bases). Germline V gene lookup returns CDR1 MNHEY and CDR2 SVGAGI. The CDR3 contains 12 residues. The germline V and J ends were trimmed by 3 bases and 11 bases, with 13 bases remaining between them. The DNA for the CDR3 is TGTGCCAGCAGTTATTCAGGGGATGACGCTTTCTTT. Amino acids: CASSYSGDDAFF.

The chain joins TRBV3-1 (or the pseudogene TRBV3-2) to TRBJ1-1, with 7 bases matching TRBD1. Germline trimming cut 6 bases from V and 1 base from J; bases unmatched to any gene: 8. CDR1 LGHDT and CDR2 YNNKEL come from the germline V gene (reference sequence). The CDR3 covers 15 residues. In DNA form, the CDR3 reads TGTGCCAGCAGGGGGACCGGGACAGAGAACACTGAAGCTTTCTTT. It yields the protein CASRGTGTENTEAFF.

The rearrangement joins TRBV5-1 to TRBJ1-4; D is unclear. In germline, CDR1 is SGHRS, CDR2 YFSETQ. V gave up 6 bases and J gave up 7 bases, with 19 bases separating them. CDR3 length equals 15 residues. The CDR3 loop is CASMVVGIEGEKLFF. CDR3 bases: TGCGCCAGCATGGTAGTGGGGATTGAGGGTGAAAAACTGTTTTTT.

CDR3 sequence reads: CASSFTARAVEQYF. CDR3 DNA: TGTGCCAGCAGCTTTACGGCCCGGGCGGTCGAGCAGTACTTC. The gene calls are TRBV3-1 (or the pseudogene TRBV3-2) and TRBJ2-7; D remains ambiguous. Trimming left V 5 bases short and J 6 bases short, with 17 bases between. This CDR3 has 14 residues. The V gene's germline CDR1 is LGHDT and CDR2 YNNKEL (reference sequence).

This clone was recorded only once. The rearrangement joins TRBV6-5 to TRBJ2-3; D not resolved. Germline lookup yields CDR1 MNHEY and CDR2 SVGAGI. The CDR3 runs to 12 residues. V lost 8 bases and J lost 2, with 8 bases in between. CDR3 DNA sequence: TGTGCCAGCCTAGAGGACACAGATACGCAGTATTTT. Its translation: CASLEDTDTQYF.

CDR3 in amino acids: CASRGTSGRARPEQFF. CDR3 coding DNA: TGTGCCAGCAGAGGCACTAGCGGGAGGGCCCGGCCTGAGCAGTTCTTC. This chain joins TRBV10-3 and TRBJ2-1; 13 bases are a match to TRBD2. The CDR3 spans 16 residues. V shed 10 bases, J shed 9 bases, and the junction held 15 bases outside the gene matches. The germline gives CDR1 ENHRY, CDR2 SYGVKD.